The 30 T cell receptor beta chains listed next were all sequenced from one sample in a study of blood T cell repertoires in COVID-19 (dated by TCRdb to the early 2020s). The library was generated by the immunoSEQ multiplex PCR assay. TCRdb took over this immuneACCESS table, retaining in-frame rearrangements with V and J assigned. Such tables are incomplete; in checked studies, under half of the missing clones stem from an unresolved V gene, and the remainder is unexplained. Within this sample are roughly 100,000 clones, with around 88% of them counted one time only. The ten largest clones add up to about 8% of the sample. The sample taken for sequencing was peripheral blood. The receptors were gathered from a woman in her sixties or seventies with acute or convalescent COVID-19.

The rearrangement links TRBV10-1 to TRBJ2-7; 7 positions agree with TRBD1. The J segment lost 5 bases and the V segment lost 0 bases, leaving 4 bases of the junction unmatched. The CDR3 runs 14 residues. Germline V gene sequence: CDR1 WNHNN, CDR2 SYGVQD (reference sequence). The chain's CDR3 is CASSESTGADEQYF. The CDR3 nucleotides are TGCGCCAGCAGTGAGTCAACAGGGGCCGACGAGCAGTACTTC.

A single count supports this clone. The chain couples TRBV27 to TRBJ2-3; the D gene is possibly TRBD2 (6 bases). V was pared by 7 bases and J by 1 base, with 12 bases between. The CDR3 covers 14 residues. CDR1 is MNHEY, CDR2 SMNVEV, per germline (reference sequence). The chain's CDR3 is CASKRVQRTDTQYF. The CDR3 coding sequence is TGTGCCAGCAAGCGGGTGCAACGCACAGATACGCAGTATTTT.

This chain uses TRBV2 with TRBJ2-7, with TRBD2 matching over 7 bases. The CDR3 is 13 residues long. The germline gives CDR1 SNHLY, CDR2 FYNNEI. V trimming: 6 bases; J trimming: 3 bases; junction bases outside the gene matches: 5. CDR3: CASSSGTIYEQYF. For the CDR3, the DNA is TGTGCCAGCAGCTCCGGGACTATCTACGAGCAGTACTTC. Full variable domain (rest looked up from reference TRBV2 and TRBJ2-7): EPEVTQTPSHQVTQMGQEVILRCVPISNHLYFYWYRQILGQKVEFLVSFYNNEISEKSEIFDDQFSVERPDGSNFTLKIRSTKLEDSAMYFCASSSGTIYEQYFGPGTRLTVT.

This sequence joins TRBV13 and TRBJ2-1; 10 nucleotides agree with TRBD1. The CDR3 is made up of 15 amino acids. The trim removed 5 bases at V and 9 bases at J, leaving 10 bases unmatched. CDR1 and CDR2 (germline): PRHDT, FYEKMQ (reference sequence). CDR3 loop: CASSLDRGLTGEQFF. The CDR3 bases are TGTGCCAGCAGCCTTGACAGGGGGCTTACGGGTGAGCAGTTCTTC.

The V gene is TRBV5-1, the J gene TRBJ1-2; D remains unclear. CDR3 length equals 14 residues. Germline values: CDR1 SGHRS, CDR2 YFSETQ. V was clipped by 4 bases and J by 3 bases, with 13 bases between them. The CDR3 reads CASSKEASDYGYTF. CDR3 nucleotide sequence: TGCGCCAGCAGCAAGGAGGCCAGCGACTATGGCTACACCTTC.

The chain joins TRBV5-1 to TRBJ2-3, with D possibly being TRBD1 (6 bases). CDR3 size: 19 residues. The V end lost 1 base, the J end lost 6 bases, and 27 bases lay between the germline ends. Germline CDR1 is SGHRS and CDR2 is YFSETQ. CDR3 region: CASSLRMGSGGSVGDTQYF. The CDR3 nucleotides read TGCGCCAGCAGCTTGAGGATGGGATCTGGGGGCTCTGTCGGCGATACGCAGTATTTT.

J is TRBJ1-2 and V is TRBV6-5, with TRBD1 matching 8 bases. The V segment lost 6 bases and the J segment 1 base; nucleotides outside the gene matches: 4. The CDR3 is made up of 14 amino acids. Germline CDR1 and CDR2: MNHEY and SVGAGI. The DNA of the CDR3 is TGTGCCAGCAGGAAGACAGGGGATAACTATGGCTACACCTTC. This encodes CASRKTGDNYGYTF.

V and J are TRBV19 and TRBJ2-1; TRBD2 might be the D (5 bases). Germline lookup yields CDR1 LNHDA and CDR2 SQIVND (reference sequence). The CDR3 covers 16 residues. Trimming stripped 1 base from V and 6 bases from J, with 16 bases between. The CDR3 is CASSIGTLKGLNEQFF. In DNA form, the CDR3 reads TGTGCCAGTAGTATAGGGACTCTAAAAGGGCTCAATGAGCAGTTCTTC.

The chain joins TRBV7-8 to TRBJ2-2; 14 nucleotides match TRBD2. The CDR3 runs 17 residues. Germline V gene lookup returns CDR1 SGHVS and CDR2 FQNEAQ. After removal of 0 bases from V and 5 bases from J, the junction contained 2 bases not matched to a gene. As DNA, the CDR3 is TGTGCCAGCAGCTTAGCGTGGACTAGCGGGGGGACCGGGGAGCTGTTTTTT. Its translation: CASSLAWTSGGTGELFF. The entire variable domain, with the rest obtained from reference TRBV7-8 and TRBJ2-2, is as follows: GAGVSQSPRYKVAKRGQDVALRCDPISGHVSLFWYQQALGQGPEFLTYFQNEAQLDKSGLPSDRFFAERPEGSVSTLKIQRTQQEDSAVYLCASSLAWTSGGTGELFFGEGSRLTVL.

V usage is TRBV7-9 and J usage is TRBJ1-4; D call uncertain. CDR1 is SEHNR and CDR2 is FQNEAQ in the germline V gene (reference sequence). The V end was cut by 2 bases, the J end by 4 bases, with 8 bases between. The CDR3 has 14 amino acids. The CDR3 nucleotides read TGTGCCAGCAGCTTAAGGCAGGATAATGAAAAACTGTTTTTT. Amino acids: CASSLRQDNEKLFF.

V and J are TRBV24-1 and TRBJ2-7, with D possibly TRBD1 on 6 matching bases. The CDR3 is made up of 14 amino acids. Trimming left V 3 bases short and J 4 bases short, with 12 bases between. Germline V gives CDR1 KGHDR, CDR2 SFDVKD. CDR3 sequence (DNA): TGTGCCACCAGTGATACAGGGACACAGTACGAGCAGTACTTC. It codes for CATSDTGTQYEQYF.

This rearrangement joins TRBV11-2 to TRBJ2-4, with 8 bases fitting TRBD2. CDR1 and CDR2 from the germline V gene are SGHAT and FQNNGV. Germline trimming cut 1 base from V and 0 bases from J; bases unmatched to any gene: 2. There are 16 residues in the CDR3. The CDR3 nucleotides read TGTGCCAGCAGCTTAGTAGCGGGACAAGCCAAAAACATTCAGTACTTC. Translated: CASSLVAGQAKNIQYF.

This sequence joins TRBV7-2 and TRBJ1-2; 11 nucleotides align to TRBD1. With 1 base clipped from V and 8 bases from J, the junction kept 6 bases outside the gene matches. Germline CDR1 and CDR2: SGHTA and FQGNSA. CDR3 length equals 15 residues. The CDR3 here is CASSLGRDRGIGYTF. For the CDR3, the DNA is TGTGCCAGCAGCTTAGGAAGGGACAGGGGGATCGGCTACACCTTC. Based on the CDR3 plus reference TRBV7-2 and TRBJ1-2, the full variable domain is GAGVSQSPSNKVTEKGKDVELRCDPISGHTALYWYRQSLGQGLEFLIYFQGNSAPDKSGLPSDRFSAERTGGSVSTLTIQRTQQEDSAVYLCASSLGRDRGIGYTFGSGTRLTVV.

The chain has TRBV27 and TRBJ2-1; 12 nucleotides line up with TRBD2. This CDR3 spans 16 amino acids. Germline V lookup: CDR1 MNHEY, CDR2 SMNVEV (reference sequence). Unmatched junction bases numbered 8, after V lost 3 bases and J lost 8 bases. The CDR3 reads CASSFLTSGSNYEQFF. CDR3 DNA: TGTGCCAGCAGTTTTTTGACTAGCGGGAGTAACTATGAGCAGTTCTTC.

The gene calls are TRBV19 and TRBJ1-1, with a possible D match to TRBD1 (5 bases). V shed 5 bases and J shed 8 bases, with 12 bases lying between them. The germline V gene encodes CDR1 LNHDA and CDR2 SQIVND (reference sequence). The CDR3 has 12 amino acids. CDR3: CASSQRGGEAFF. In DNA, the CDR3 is TGTGCCAGTAGTCAGCGGGGCGGCGAAGCTTTCTTT.

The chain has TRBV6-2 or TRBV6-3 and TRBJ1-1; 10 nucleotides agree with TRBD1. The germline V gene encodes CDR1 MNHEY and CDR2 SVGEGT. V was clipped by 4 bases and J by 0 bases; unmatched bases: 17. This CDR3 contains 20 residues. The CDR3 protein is CASSSAGTGVIGKVNTEAFF. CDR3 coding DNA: TGTGCCAGCAGTTCTGCCGGGACAGGGGTTATTGGCAAGGTGAACACTGAAGCTTTCTTT.

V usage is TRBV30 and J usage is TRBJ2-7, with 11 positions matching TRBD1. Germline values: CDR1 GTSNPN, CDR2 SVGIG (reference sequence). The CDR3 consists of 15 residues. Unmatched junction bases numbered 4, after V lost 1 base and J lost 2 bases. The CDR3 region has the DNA TGTGCCTGGAGTGGCGGGACAGGGGGTCCCTACGAGCAGTACTTC. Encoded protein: CAWSGGTGGPYEQYF. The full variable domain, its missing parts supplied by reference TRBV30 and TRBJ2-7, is SQTIHQWPATLVQPVGSPLSLECTVEGTSNPNLYWYRQAAGRGLQLLFYSVGIGQISSEVPQNLSASRPQDRQFILSSKKLLLSDSGFYLCAWSGGTGGPYEQYFGPGTRLTVT.

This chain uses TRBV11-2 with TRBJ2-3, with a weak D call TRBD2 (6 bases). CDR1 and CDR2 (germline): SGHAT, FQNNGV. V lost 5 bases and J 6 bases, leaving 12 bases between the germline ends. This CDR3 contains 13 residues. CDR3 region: CASSQGLLDTQYF. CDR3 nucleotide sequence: TGTGCCAGCAGCCAGGGACTTTTGGATACGCAGTATTTT.

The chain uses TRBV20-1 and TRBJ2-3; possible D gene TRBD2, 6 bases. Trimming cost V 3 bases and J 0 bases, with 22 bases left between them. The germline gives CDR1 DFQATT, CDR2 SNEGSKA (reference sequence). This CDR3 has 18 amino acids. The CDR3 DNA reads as TGCAGTGCTAGTTACGGGAGTCTGGCCGGGTCTAGCACAGATACGCAGTATTTT. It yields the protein CSASYGSLAGSSTDTQYF.

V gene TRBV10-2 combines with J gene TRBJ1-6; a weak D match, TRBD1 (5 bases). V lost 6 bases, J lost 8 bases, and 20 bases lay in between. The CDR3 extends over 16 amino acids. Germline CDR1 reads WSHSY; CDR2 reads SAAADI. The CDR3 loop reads CASSKNQGGPDSPLHF. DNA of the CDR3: TGCGCCAGCAGCAAGAATCAGGGAGGCCCGGATTCACCCCTCCACTTT.

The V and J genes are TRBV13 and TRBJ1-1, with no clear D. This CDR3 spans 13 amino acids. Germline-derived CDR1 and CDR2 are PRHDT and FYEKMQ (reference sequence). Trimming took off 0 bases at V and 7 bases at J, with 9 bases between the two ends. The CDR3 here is CASSLGRYGEAFF. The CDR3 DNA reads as TGTGCCAGCAGCTTAGGGCGATACGGTGAAGCTTTCTTT.

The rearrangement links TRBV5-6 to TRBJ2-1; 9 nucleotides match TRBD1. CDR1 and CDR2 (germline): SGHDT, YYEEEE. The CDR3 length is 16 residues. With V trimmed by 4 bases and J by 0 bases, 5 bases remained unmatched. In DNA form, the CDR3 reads TGTGCCAGCAGCCCGACAGGGGGGTACTCCTACAATGAGCAGTTCTTC. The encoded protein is CASSPTGGYSYNEQFF.

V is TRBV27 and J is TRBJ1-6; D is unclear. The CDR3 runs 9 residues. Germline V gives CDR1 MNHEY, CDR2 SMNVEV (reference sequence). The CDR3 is CVGGSPLHF. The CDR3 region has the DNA TGTGTTGGCGGGTCACCCCTCCACTTT.

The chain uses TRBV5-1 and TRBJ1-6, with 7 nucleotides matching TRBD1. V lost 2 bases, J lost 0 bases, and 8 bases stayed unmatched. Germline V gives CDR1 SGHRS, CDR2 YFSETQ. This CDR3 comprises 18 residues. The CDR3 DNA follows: TGCGCCAGCAGCTTCCTAGACAGGGCAAGCTCCTATAATTCACCCCTCCACTTT. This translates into CASSFLDRASSYNSPLHF.

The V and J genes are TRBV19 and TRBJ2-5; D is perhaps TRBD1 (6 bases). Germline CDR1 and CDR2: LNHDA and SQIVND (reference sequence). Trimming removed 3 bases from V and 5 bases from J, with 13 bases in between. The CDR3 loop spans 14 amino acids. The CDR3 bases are TGTGCCAGTAGTATGGCAGGGGCCGGCGAGACCCAGTACTTC. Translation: CASSMAGAGETQYF.

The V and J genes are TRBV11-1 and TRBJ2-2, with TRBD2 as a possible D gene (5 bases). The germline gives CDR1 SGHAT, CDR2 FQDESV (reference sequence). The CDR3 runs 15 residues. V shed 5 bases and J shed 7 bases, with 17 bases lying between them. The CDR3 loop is CASSPGWGAYGELFF. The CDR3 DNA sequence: TGTGCCAGCAGCCCGGGGTGGGGAGCCTACGGGGAGCTGTTTTTT.

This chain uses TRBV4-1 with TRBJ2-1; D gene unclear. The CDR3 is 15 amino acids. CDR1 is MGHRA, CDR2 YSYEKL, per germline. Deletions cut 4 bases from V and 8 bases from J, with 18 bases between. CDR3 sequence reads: CASSPWARLGDEQFF. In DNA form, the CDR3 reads TGCGCCAGCAGCCCCTGGGCCCGCCTGGGCGATGAGCAGTTCTTC.

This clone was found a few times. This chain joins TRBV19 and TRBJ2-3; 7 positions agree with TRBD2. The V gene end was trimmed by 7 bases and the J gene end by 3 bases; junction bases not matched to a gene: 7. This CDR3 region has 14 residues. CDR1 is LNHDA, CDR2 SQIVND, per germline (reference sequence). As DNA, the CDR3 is TGTGCCAGTAAGGAGCGGGGATTAACAGATACGCAGTATTTT. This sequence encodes CASKERGLTDTQYF.

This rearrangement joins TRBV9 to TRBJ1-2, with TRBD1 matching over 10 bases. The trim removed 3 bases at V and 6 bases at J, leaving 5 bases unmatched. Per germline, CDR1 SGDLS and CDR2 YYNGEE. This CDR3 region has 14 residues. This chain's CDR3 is CASSGETGGNGYTF. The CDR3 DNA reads TGTGCCAGCAGCGGAGAGACAGGGGGCAATGGCTACACCTTC.

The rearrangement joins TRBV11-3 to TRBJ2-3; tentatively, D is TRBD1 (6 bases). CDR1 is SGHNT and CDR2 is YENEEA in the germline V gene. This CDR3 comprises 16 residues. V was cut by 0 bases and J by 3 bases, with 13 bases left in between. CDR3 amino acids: CASSLDLKGDTDTQYF. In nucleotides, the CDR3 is TGTGCCAGCAGCTTAGATCTGAAGGGGGATACAGATACGCAGTATTTT.